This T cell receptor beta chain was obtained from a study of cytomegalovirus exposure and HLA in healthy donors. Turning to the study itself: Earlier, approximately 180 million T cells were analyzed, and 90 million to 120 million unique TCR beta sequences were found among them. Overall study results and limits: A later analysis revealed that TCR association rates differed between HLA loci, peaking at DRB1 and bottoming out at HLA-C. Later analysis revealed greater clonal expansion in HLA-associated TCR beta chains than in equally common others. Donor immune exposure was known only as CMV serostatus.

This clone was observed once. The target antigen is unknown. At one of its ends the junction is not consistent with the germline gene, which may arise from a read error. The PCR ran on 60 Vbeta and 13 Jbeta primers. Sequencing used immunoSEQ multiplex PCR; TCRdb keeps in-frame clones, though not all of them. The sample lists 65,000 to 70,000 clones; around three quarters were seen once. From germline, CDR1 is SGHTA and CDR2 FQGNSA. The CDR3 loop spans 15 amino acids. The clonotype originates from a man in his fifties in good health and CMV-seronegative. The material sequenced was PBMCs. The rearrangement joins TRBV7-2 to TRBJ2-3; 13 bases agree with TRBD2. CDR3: CASSSSLAGGRNLDF. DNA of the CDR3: TGTGCCAGCAGCTCTTCACTAGCGGGAGGGCGGAATTTGGATTTT.